This TCR beta chain was observed in a study of identical twins. There were only healthy Caucasians among the donors. Each CDR3 protein gets one entry after TCRdb re-called the 5' RACE reads with MiXCR. Of over 550,000 distinct CDR3 sequences listed, about 7.1% are singletons. Study-wide results and caveats: The study found weaker excess twin sharing in beta out-of-frame sequences.

Many counts were recorded for this clonotype. Antigen unknown. The V end was cut by 1 base, the J end by 5 bases, with 14 bases between. CDR1 is SGHAT, CDR2 FQNNGV, per germline. The CDR3 length is 15 residues. These data also featured in a second study, about yellow fever vaccine responses in identical twins.

The sample comprised PBMCs. The rearrangement links TRBV11-2 to TRBJ2-5; D tentatively fits TRBD1 or TRBD2 (5 bases each). This TCR derives from a woman younger than 35 in good health. The CDR3 sequence: CASSLAPGGSETQYF. CDR3 nucleotides: TGTGCCAGCAGCTTAGCCCCTGGGGGAAGTGAGACCCAGTACTTC.